Each of the 18 T cell receptor beta chains below was sequenced from the same sample in a study of blood T cell repertoires in COVID-19. Clones were read by immunoSEQ multiplex PCR, and TCRdb kept only the in-frame ones, dropping some. Among over 250,000 clones listed, roughly 90% were seen once. The specimen was peripheral blood. The receptor source for this set is a man in his forties or fifties with acute or convalescent COVID-19.

This chain uses TRBV19 with TRBJ2-7; perhaps TRBD1 as D (5 bases). CDR1 is LNHDA and CDR2 is SQIVND in the germline V gene (reference sequence). With 3 bases removed from V and 5 bases from J, the gap between germline ends came to 14 bases. The CDR3 has 14 residues. The DNA for the CDR3 is TGTGCCAGTAGTATGTGGGGCCCGCGGAACGAGCAGTACTTC. Protein: CASSMWGPRNEQYF.

The chain recombines TRBV5-5 with TRBJ2-5; 7 nucleotides line up with TRBD2. Germline V gene sequence: CDR1 SGHKS, CDR2 YYEKEE (reference sequence). CDR3 size: 15 residues. The trim removed 6 bases at V and 5 bases at J, leaving 13 bases unmatched. The CDR3 bases are TGTGCCAGCAACAAGGTAGGACTAGTGGGGGAGACCCAGTACTTC. This codes for CASNKVGLVGETQYF.

The V and J genes are TRBV18 and TRBJ2-3; 9 bases map to TRBD1. Per the germline V gene, CDR1 is KGHSH and CDR2 is LQKENI. V shed 6 bases and J 5 bases; nucleotides not matched to a gene: 12. The CDR3 length is 16 residues. This CDR3 is CASSPSGQGLGDTQYF. The DNA for the CDR3 is TGTGCCAGCTCCCCTAGTGGACAGGGGCTGGGAGATACGCAGTATTTT. The entire variable domain, with the rest obtained from reference TRBV18 and TRBJ2-3, is as follows: NAGVMQNPRHLVRRRGQEARLRCSPMKGHSHVYWYRQLPEEGLKFMVYLQKENIIDESGMPKERFSAEFPKEGPSILRIQQVVRGDSAAYFCASSPSGQGLGDTQYFGPGTRLTVL.

On this clone itself: A junction end diverges from the germline sequence, so it may reflect a read error. The rearrangement links TRBV7-7 to TRBJ1-5; D call uncertain. The CDR3 has 13 residues. Germline V gene data show CDR1 as SSHAT and CDR2 as FNYEAQ (reference sequence). The CDR3 DNA reads TGTGCTAGCAGCTTCGCAGAAGATCAGCCCCAGCATTTT. Translating gives CASSFAEDQPQHF.

The chain recombines TRBV18 with TRBJ1-2, with D hard to call. Trimming took off 3 bases at V and 6 bases at J, with 14 bases between the two ends. The CDR3 is 14 residues long. From germline, CDR1 is KGHSH and CDR2 LQKENI. The CDR3 DNA reads as TGTGCCAGCTCACCTCGGTCGGGAGAGGATGGCTACACCTTC. This encodes CASSPRSGEDGYTF.

This clone has just a few counts. The chain combines TRBV30 with TRBJ2-7; D might be TRBD1 (5 bases). From germline, CDR1 is GTSNPN and CDR2 SVGIG (reference sequence). V lost 6 bases and J 7 bases, leaving 16 bases between the germline ends. The CDR3 length is 12 residues. The CDR3 loop reads CACAGPLGEQYF. For the CDR3, the DNA is TGTGCCTGCGCAGGGCCCCTCGGTGAGCAGTACTTC.

The chain combines TRBV27 with TRBJ2-7; D unresolved. Germline CDR1 MNHEY, CDR2 SMNVEV (reference sequence). V gave up 0 bases and J gave up 0 bases, with 15 bases separating them. The CDR3 totals 17 residues. The CDR3 loop reads CASSLSMGRHLSYEQYF. The CDR3 DNA reads TGTGCCAGCAGTTTATCGATGGGCAGGCACCTCTCCTACGAGCAGTACTTC.

The J gene is TRBJ1-1, the V gene TRBV4-1; D unresolved. This CDR3 comprises 13 residues. CDR1 is MGHRA, CDR2 YSYEKL, per germline. V was shortened by 4 bases and J by 0 bases, with 6 bases between the two germline ends. CDR3 residues: CASSLNMNTEAFF. Here the CDR3 DNA reads TGCGCCAGCAGCCTAAACATGAACACTGAAGCTTTCTTT.

J is TRBJ2-6 and V is TRBV5-1; TRBD1 is a possible D gene (5 bases). The ends were cut back, 2 bases at V and 2 bases at J, with 8 bases in the middle. In germline, CDR1 is SGHRS, CDR2 YFSETQ. The length of the CDR3 is 15 residues. Here the CDR3 reads CASSFRQTGANVLTF. In DNA form, the CDR3 reads TGCGCCAGCAGCTTTCGACAGACTGGGGCCAACGTCCTGACTTTC.

This rearrangement joins TRBV5-1 to TRBJ1-1; D is uncertain. The CDR3 runs 16 residues. The germline gives CDR1 SGHRS, CDR2 YFSETQ. Trimming took 1 base from V and 1 from J, leaving 14 bases between them. CDR3 loop: CASSLLPGSGNTEAFF. CDR3 coding DNA: TGCGCCAGCAGCTTGTTGCCGGGTTCGGGGAACACTGAAGCTTTCTTT.

The V call is TRBV9, the J call TRBJ1-2, with a weak D call TRBD1 (5 bases). V lost 0 bases, J lost 4 bases, and 13 bases lay in between. From germline, CDR1 is SGDLS and CDR2 YYNGEE. The CDR3 is 15 residues long. The CDR3 sequence: CASSVEPREGYGYTF. The CDR3 bases are TGTGCCAGCAGCGTAGAGCCCAGGGAAGGCTATGGCTACACCTTC.

This clone appeared once. The J gene is TRBJ1-5, the V gene TRBV2; D might be TRBD1 (6 bases). The germline V and J ends were trimmed by 6 bases and 6 bases, with 12 bases remaining between them. From germline, CDR1 is SNHLY and CDR2 FYNNEI. This CDR3 is built from 13 residues. The CDR3 sequence: CASSEGGFQPQHF. Here the CDR3 DNA reads TGTGCCAGCAGCGAGGGGGGGTTTCAGCCCCAGCATTTT. The variable domain in full, with the rest retrieved from reference TRBV2 and TRBJ1-5, is EPEVTQTPSHQVTQMGQEVILRCVPISNHLYFYWYRQILGQKVEFLVSFYNNEISEKSEIFDDQFSVERPDGSNFTLKIRSTKLEDSAMYFCASSEGGFQPQHFGDGTRLSIL.

CDR3 protein: CASSKKAYRGNQPQHF. For the CDR3, the DNA is TGTGCCAGCAGCAAAAAGGCCTATCGGGGCAATCAGCCCCAGCATTTT. V usage is TRBV21-1 and J usage is TRBJ1-5. TRBV21-1 is a pseudogene. CDR3 length: 16 residues.

This sequence joins TRBV29-1 and TRBJ1-5; the D gene is possibly TRBD1 (5 bases). This CDR3 has 13 residues. V dropped 4 bases and J dropped 5 bases, with 12 bases sitting between them. The germline V gene has CDR1 SQVTM and CDR2 ANQGSEA. The CDR3 DNA sequence: TGCAGCGTTGTGTGGGGCGTCGATCAGCCCCAGCATTTT. The encoded protein is CSVVWGVDQPQHF.

The chain carries TRBV5-4 and TRBJ2-7; D possibly corresponds to TRBD1 (6 bases). Germline values: CDR1 SGHNT, CDR2 YYREEE (reference sequence). Trimming pared 0 bases from V and 0 bases from J, leaving 16 bases between. The CDR3 is 17 amino acids. The CDR3 nucleotides read TGTGCCAGCAGCTTGGGGGGAGCAGGGGCTAGCTCCTACGAGCAGTACTTC. Encoded protein: CASSLGGAGASSYEQYF.

The chain is built from TRBV5-1 and TRBJ2-7; TRBD2 matches at 8 bases. This CDR3 has 15 residues. The ends lost 4 bases at V and 0 bases at J; junction bases unmatched: 6. Germline assignment: CDR1 SGHRS and CDR2 YFSETQ. The CDR3 here is CASSESGGRSYEQYF. The DNA for the CDR3 is TGCGCCAGCAGCGAAAGCGGGGGCCGCTCCTACGAGCAGTACTTC.

The chain employs TRBV5-1 and TRBJ2-5; TRBD2 matches 9 bases. The CDR3 totals 17 residues. Germline CDR1 SGHRS, CDR2 YFSETQ. With 0 bases clipped from V and 1 base from J, the junction kept 7 bases outside the gene matches. CDR3 sequence reads: CASSLGGGGGAQETQYF. CDR3 DNA: TGCGCCAGCAGCTTGGGTGGCGGCGGGGGGGCCCAAGAGACCCAGTACTTC.

The chain joins TRBV7-6 to TRBJ2-7, with D possibly being TRBD2 (8 bases). V gave up 6 bases and J gave up 6 bases, with 18 bases separating them. This CDR3 has 14 amino acids. Germline V lookup: CDR1 SGHVS, CDR2 FNYEAQ. The CDR3 DNA reads TGTGCCAGCAGTCCCCGGGAGGGGGCTCTCGAGCAGTACTTC. Its translation: CASSPREGALEQYF.